These T cell receptor beta chains were read from a single sample in a study of regulatory T cells in long-lasting Graves disease. One entry per CDR3 protein results from TCRdb running MiXCR on the multiplex PCR reads. Of more than 300,000 distinct CDR3 sequences listed, 20% to 25% are singletons. The input for sequencing was peripheral blood mononuclear cells (PBMCs), taken when the disease was refractory, from a patient treated with antithyroid drugs. All receptors come from a woman aged 40 to 50 with Graves disease. Each CDR3 is given with its conserved first and last residue. A D gene is named only where the DNA matches it firmly. For some rows the clone size is stated as once, few or many, or as a class when expanded; others skip it.

V: TRBV20-1; size: few; length: 11; J: TRBJ2-7; D: .; DNA: TGCAGTGCTACCAGCCCCTACGAGCAGTACTTC; CDR3: CSATSPYEQYF
V: TRBV10-3; size: many; length: 17; J: TRBJ2-5; D: TRBD2; DNA: TGTGCCATCGCATCATCCGGACTAGCGGGAGTAGGAGAGACCCAGTACTTC; CDR3: CAIASSGLAGVGETQYF
V: TRBV11-2; size: many; length: 20; J: TRBJ2-5; D: .; DNA: TGTGCCAGCAGCTCACCAAATCGGAGGGGGCGCAGCGGATCCAGAGAGACCCAGTACTTC; CDR3: CASSSPNRRGRSGSRETQYF
V: TRBV30; size: few; length: 13; J: TRBJ1-1; D: TRBD1; DNA: TGTGCCTTTGACAGGGCGAAGAACACTGAAGCTTTCTTT; CDR3: CAFDRAKNTEAFF
V: TRBV12-3/TRBV12-4; size: many; length: 13; J: TRBJ2-7; D: .; DNA: TGTGCCAGCAGTCAGGGTGCTTACGGTGAGCAGTACTTC; CDR3: CASSQGAYGEQYF
V: TRBV11-2; size: .; length: 14; J: TRBJ2-7; D: .; DNA: TGTGCCAGCAGCTTAGAACTCCACTCCTACGAGCAGTACTTC; CDR3: CASSLELHSYEQYF
V: TRBV28; size: few; length: 19; J: TRBJ2-5; D: TRBD2; DNA: TGTGCCAGCACCAGAGATCCGGGACTAGCGGGAGGGCAGTTGGAGACCCAGTACTTC; CDR3: CASTRDPGLAGGQLETQYF
V: TRBV30; size: many; length: 13; J: TRBJ1-2; D: .; DNA: TGTGCCTGGAGTGTACACGGAGGGTTAGGCTACACCTTC; CDR3: CAWSVHGGLGYTF
V: TRBV16; size: few; length: 15; J: TRBJ2-7; D: TRBD2; DNA: TGTGCCAGCAGCCAATTGGCGGGGGTCGGCTACGAGCAGTACTTC; CDR3: CASSQLAGVGYEQYF
V: TRBV28; size: many; length: 14; J: TRBJ1-5; D: .; DNA: TGTGCCAGCCTGACAGGTACCGGGTATCAGCCCCAGCATTTT; CDR3: CASLTGTGYQPQHF
V: TRBV28; size: many; length: 18; J: TRBJ2-2; D: .; DNA: TGTGCCAGCAGTTTAATTCTGGGTGGACAGATGAACACCGGGGAGCTGTTTTTT; CDR3: CASSLILGGQMNTGELFF
V: TRBV28; size: many; length: 12; J: TRBJ2-7; D: .; DNA: TGTGCCAGCAGCCTCACTACTGTCGAGCAGTACTTC; CDR3: CASSLTTVEQYF
V: TRBV3-1; size: few; length: 13; J: TRBJ1-6; D: .; DNA: TGTGCCAGCAGCCAAGCCCCGATTTCACCCCTCCACTTT; CDR3: CASSQAPISPLHF
V: TRBV28; size: .; length: 15; J: TRBJ2-1; D: .; DNA: TGTGCCAGCAGTTTAGAACAGGGCTACTACAATGAGCAGTTCTTC; CDR3: CASSLEQGYYNEQFF
V: TRBV24-1; size: .; length: 16; J: TRBJ2-5; D: .; DNA: TGTGCCACCAGTGATTTTGGAGGGCCCTCGGGTGAGACCCAGTACTTC; CDR3: CATSDFGGPSGETQYF
V: TRBV5-6; size: .; length: 15; J: TRBJ1-2; D: TRBD1; DNA: TGTGCCAGCAGCTTGGGGACCGGGACAGGGTATGGCTACACCTTC; CDR3: CASSLGTGTGYGYTF
V: TRBV2; size: .; length: 12; J: TRBJ2-7; D: .; DNA: TGTGCCAGCAGTGCCGGCTCGCGGGAGCAGTACTTC; CDR3: CASSAGSREQYF
V: TRBV7-3; size: .; length: 15; J: TRBJ2-1; D: .; DNA: TGTGCCAGCAGCCACCGGGACTCCTCCTACAATGAGCAGTTCTTC; CDR3: CASSHRDSSYNEQFF
V: TRBV6-1; size: many; length: 13; J: TRBJ2-7; D: TRBD1; DNA: TGTGCCAGCAGTACGGACAGGGGCCACGAGCAGTACTTC; CDR3: CASSTDRGHEQYF
V: TRBV29-1; size: few; length: 14; J: TRBJ2-4; D: TRBD2; DNA: TGCAGCGTTGAACCGGGGGGGGCCAAAAACATTCAGTACTTC; CDR3: CSVEPGGAKNIQYF
V: TRBV19; size: once; length: 10; J: TRBJ1-1; D: TRBD1; DNA: TGTGCCCTTGGGACAGTGGAAGCTTTCTTT; CDR3: CALGTVEAFF
V: TRBV3-1; size: few; length: 14; J: TRBJ2-7; D: .; DNA: TGTGCCAGCAGCCAGGCCGGGACCCAAAAGGAGCAGTACTTC; CDR3: CASSQAGTQKEQYF
V: TRBV27; size: .; length: 16; J: TRBJ2-3; D: .; DNA: TGTGCCAGCAGTACTCACTCCGGGACCTTTCCAGATACGCAGTATTTT; CDR3: CASSTHSGTFPDTQYF
V: TRBV28; size: many; length: 13; J: TRBJ2-7; D: .; DNA: TGTGCCAGCAGTGAGTCGGGTGGGTACGAGCAGTACTTC; CDR3: CASSESGGYEQYF
V: TRBV12-3/TRBV12-4; size: many; length: 16; J: TRBJ1-6; D: TRBD1; DNA: TGTGCCAGCAGTTTATTCGGGACAGGGGGGAATTCACCCCTCCACTTT; CDR3: CASSLFGTGGNSPLHF
V: TRBV28; size: .; length: 15; J: TRBJ2-7; D: TRBD2; DNA: TGTGCCAGCAGTTTTCTAGCGGGCACTTCCTACGAGCAGTACTTC; CDR3: CASSFLAGTSYEQYF
V: TRBV20-1; size: few; length: 14; J: TRBJ2-7; D: .; DNA: TGCAGTGCTAGAGGGCTAGACGGCGCCTACGAGCAGTACTTC; CDR3: CSARGLDGAYEQYF
V: TRBV7-9; size: .; length: 13; J: TRBJ2-7; D: .; DNA: TGTGCCAGCAGCTTAGCTTGGGCGGTCGAGCAGTACTTC; CDR3: CASSLAWAVEQYF
V: TRBV2; size: many; length: 15; J: TRBJ1-5; D: .; DNA: TGTGCCAGCCGTGGAGTTTCCGATAGCAATCAGCCCCAGCATTTT; CDR3: CASRGVSDSNQPQHF
V: TRBV28; size: once; length: 16; J: TRBJ2-1; D: TRBD2; DNA: TGTGCCAGCAGCCAAGAGCTCAGCGGGAGTTACAATGAGCAGTTCTTC; CDR3: CASSQELSGSYNEQFF
V: TRBV7-2; size: .; length: 14; J: TRBJ2-4; D: .; DNA: TGTGCCAGCTCCTTGTTACTAGCCAAAAACATTCAGTACTTC; CDR3: CASSLLLAKNIQYF
V: TRBV20-1; size: many; length: 12; J: TRBJ1-5; D: .; DNA: TGCAGTGCTAGAATCGGCAATCAGCCCCAGCATTTT; CDR3: CSARIGNQPQHF
V: TRBV20-1; size: few; length: 13; J: TRBJ1-1; D: TRBD1; DNA: TGCAGTGCTGCGGACAGGGGGGGCACTGAAGCTTTCTTT; CDR3: CSAADRGGTEAFF
V: TRBV10-2; size: .; length: 15; J: TRBJ2-3; D: .; DNA: TGCGCCAGCAGTGTCCGGAGGGGAAAAAGGGATACGCAGTATTTT; CDR3: CASSVRRGKRDTQYF
V: TRBV27; size: .; length: 14; J: TRBJ1-6; D: .; DNA: TGTGCCAGCAGCCCCCGGGACATGAATTCACCCCTCCACTTT; CDR3: CASSPRDMNSPLHF
V: TRBV28; size: .; length: 15; J: TRBJ2-3; D: .; DNA: TGTGCCAGCAGTTTATACGGGGAAGGCACAGATACGCAGTATTTT; CDR3: CASSLYGEGTDTQYF
V: TRBV6-1; size: .; length: 15; J: TRBJ2-2; D: TRBD1; DNA: TGTGCCAGCAGTACGGGACAGGGATCCACCGGGGAGCTGTTTTTT; CDR3: CASSTGQGSTGELFF
V: TRBV6-1; size: few; length: 14; J: TRBJ1-5; D: TRBD1; DNA: TGTGCCAGCAGTGGGACAGGGGCTAATCAGCCCCAGCATTTT; CDR3: CASSGTGANQPQHF
V: TRBV10-3; size: many; length: 15; J: TRBJ2-5; D: .; DNA: TGTGCCATCAGTCGAGGAGGCAACACCCAAGAGACCCAGTACTTC; CDR3: CAISRGGNTQETQYF
V: TRBV6-1; size: few; length: 13; J: TRBJ2-5; D: TRBD1; DNA: TGTGCCAGCAGGCGAGGGGGCCGAGAGACCCAGTACTTC; CDR3: CASRRGGRETQYF
V: TRBV11-2; size: many; length: 13; J: TRBJ2-7; D: .; DNA: TGTGCCAGCAGCTTAGGCAACCTCTACGAGCAGTACTTC; CDR3: CASSLGNLYEQYF
V: TRBV28; size: .; length: 14; J: TRBJ2-1; D: TRBD2; DNA: TGTGCCAGCGGCTTAGCGGGGCTTTACAATGAGCAGTTCTTC; CDR3: CASGLAGLYNEQFF
V: TRBV28; size: many; length: 13; J: TRBJ1-1; D: .; DNA: TGTGCCAGCCGACAGCTCCTGAACACTGAAGCTTTCTTT; CDR3: CASRQLLNTEAFF
V: TRBV20-1; size: many; length: 10; J: TRBJ2-3; D: .; DNA: TGCAGTCCTACCACAGATACGCAGTATTTT; CDR3: CSPTTDTQYF
V: TRBV12-3/TRBV12-4; size: .; length: 13; J: TRBJ2-7; D: .; DNA: TGTGCCAGCAGAAGCAGTTCGGCCTACGAGCAGTACTTC; CDR3: CASRSSSAYEQYF
V: TRBV6-2/TRBV6-3; size: few; length: 13; J: TRBJ2-7; D: .; DNA: TGTGCCAGCAGTTTACAGCTCTCCTACGAGCAGTACTTC; CDR3: CASSLQLSYEQYF
V: TRBV27; size: many; length: 17; J: TRBJ2-2; D: TRBD2; DNA: TGTGCCAGCAGTTTAGGAACTAGCGGGGGAGTCACCGGGGAGCTGTTTTTT; CDR3: CASSLGTSGGVTGELFF
V: TRBV27; size: few; length: 16; J: TRBJ2-7; D: TRBD2; DNA: TGTGCCAGCAGTAGTGGACTAGACTTTTTGGGCTACGAGCAGTACTTC; CDR3: CASSSGLDFLGYEQYF
V: TRBV6-1; size: few; length: 14; J: TRBJ2-1; D: TRBD2; DNA: TGTGCCAGCAGACCGGGACTAGAGAGCAATGAGCAGTTCTTC; CDR3: CASRPGLESNEQFF
V: TRBV2; size: few; length: 10; J: TRBJ2-1; D: TRBD2; DNA: TGTGCCTGCGCGGGAGGTGAGCAGTTCTTC; CDR3: CACAGGEQFF
V: TRBV27; size: .; length: 14; J: TRBJ2-5; D: .; DNA: TGTGCCAGCAGTCCCCACGGGCTACGAGAGACCCAGTACTTC; CDR3: CASSPHGLRETQYF
V: TRBV6-1; size: many; length: 13; J: TRBJ1-2; D: .; DNA: TGTGCCAGCAGTCGCGACAGAAACTATGGCTACACCTTC; CDR3: CASSRDRNYGYTF
V: TRBV30; size: few; length: 13; J: TRBJ1-2; D: .; DNA: TGTGCCTGGAGTCGGGGGCAGAGCTATGGCTACACCTTC; CDR3: CAWSRGQSYGYTF
V: TRBV30; size: few; length: 13; J: TRBJ2-5; D: .; DNA: TGTGCCTGGAGTGTAACGGTCAGAAAGACCCAGTACTTC; CDR3: CAWSVTVRKTQYF
V: TRBV6-1; size: .; length: 14; J: TRBJ1-1; D: .; DNA: TGTGCCAGCACCGCCGGGGTATGGAACACTGAAGCTTTCTTT; CDR3: CASTAGVWNTEAFF
V: TRBV5-1; size: .; length: 14; J: TRBJ1-3; D: TRBD1; DNA: TGTGCCAGCAGCTGGACAGGAGCTGGAAACACCATATATTTT; CDR3: CASSWTGAGNTIYF
V: TRBV11-1; size: few; length: 17; J: TRBJ2-6; D: .; DNA: TGTGCCAGCAGCTCGCTGGGACCGTTCTCTGGGGCCAACGTCCTGACTTTC; CDR3: CASSSLGPFSGANVLTF
V: TRBV19; size: few; length: 14; J: TRBJ2-2; D: .; DNA: TGTGCCAGTAGTAAGGGGGCGAACACCGGGGAGCTGTTTTTT; CDR3: CASSKGANTGELFF
V: TRBV2; size: few; length: 16; J: TRBJ2-1; D: TRBD2; DNA: TGTGCCAGCGAGGGACTAAAAAGGTCGGGCTACAATGAGCAGTTCTTC; CDR3: CASEGLKRSGYNEQFF
V: TRBV19; size: .; length: 14; J: TRBJ2-2; D: TRBD1; DNA: TGTGCCAGTAAGGGGACAGGGACTGTCGGGGAGCTGTTTTTT; CDR3: CASKGTGTVGELFF